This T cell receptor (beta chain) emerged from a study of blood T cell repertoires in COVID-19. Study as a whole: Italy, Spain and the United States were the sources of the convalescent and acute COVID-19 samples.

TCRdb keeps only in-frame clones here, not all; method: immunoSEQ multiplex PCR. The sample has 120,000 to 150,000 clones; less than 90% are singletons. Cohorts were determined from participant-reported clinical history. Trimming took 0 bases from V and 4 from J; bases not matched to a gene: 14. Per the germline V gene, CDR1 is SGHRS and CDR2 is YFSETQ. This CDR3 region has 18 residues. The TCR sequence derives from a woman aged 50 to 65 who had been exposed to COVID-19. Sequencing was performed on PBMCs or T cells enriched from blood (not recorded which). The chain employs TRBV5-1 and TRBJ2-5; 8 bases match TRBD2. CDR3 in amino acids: CASSLEGRGAGVRETQYF. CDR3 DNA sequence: TGCGCCAGCAGCTTGGAGGGGCGGGGAGCGGGAGTGCGAGAGACCCAGTACTTC.